The present T cell receptor (beta chain) was sequenced within a study of a mutant IDH1 vaccine in newly diagnosed glioma. Study-level information: Eight vaccine doses were administered to patients at weeks 1, 3, 5, 7, 11, 15, 19 and 23. Previous treatment comprised radiotherapy, temozolomide, or both, mostly both. The first vaccination came 4-6 weeks after radiotherapy alone, or with temozolomide cycles.

With respect to this clone: Its antigen is undetermined.

As to time point: week 23, last vaccination. Doses comprised 300 ug of mutant IDH1 20-mer peptide each, plus topical imiquimod. TCRdb keeps only in-frame clones here, not all; method: immunoSEQ multiplex PCR. The table includes tens of thousands of clones, 80% detected once. In germline, CDR1 is MNHEY, CDR2 SVGAGI. Trimming took 0 bases from V and 4 from J, leaving 13 bases between them. This CDR3 is built from 15 residues. The receptor comes from a middle-aged man with glioma. Sequencing was performed on PBMCs, taken from a glioma patient whose treatment included an IDH1 peptide vaccine. The rearrangement joins TRBV6-5 to TRBJ2-7; D tentatively reads TRBD1 or TRBD2 (6 bases each). The CDR3 here is CASSYSLAQGYEQYF. CDR3 DNA: TGTGCCAGCAGTTACTCACTAGCTCAGGGGTACGAGCAGTACTTC.